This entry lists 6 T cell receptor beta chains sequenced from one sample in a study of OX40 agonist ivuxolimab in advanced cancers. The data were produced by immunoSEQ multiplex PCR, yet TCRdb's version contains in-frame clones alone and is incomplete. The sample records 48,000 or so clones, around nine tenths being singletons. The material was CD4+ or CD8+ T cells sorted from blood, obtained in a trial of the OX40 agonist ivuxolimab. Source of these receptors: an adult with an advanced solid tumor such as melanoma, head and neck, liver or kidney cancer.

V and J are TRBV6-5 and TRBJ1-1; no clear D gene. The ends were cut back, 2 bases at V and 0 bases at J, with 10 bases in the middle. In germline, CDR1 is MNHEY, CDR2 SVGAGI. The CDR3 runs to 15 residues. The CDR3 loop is CASSYLREMNTEAFF. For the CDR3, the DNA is TGTGCCAGCAGTTACCTACGGGAGATGAACACTGAAGCTTTCTTT.

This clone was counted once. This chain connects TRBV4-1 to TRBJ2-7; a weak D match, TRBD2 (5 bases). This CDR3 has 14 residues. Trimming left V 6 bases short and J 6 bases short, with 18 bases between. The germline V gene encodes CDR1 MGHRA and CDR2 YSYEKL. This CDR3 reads CASSQIATASEQYF. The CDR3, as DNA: TGCGCCAGCAGTCAGATAGCGACCGCTTCCGAGCAGTACTTC.

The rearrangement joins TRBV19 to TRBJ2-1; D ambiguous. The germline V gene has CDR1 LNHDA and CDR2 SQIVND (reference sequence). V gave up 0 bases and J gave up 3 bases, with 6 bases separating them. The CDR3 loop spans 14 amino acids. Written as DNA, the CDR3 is TGTGCCAGTAGTATAGAGTTCGGCTACAATGAGCAGTTCTTC. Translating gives CASSIEFGYNEQFF.

This CDR3 is CASSEGEGALSYGYTF. DNA for the CDR3: TGTGCCAGCAGCGAGGGCGAGGGGGCGCTTTCCTATGGCTACACCTTC. The chain combines TRBV5-4 with TRBJ1-2; 7 bases are a match to TRBD1. The length of the CDR3 is 16 residues. V dropped 4 bases and J dropped 4; count of bases not matched to a gene: 13. Germline values: CDR1 SGHNT, CDR2 YYREEE (reference sequence).

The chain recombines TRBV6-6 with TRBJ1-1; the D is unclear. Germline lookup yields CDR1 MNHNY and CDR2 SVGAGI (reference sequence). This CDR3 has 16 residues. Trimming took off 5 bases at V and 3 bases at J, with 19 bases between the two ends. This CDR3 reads CASSRPGGPRDTEAFF. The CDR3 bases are TGTGCCAGCAGTCGTCCGGGCGGCCCTCGGGACACTGAAGCTTTCTTT.

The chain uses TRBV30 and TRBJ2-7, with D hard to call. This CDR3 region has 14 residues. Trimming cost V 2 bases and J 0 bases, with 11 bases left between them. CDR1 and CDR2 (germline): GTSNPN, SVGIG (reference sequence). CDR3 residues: CAWSLMLGSYEQYF. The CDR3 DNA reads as TGTGCCTGGAGTTTGATGCTGGGCTCCTACGAGCAGTACTTC.